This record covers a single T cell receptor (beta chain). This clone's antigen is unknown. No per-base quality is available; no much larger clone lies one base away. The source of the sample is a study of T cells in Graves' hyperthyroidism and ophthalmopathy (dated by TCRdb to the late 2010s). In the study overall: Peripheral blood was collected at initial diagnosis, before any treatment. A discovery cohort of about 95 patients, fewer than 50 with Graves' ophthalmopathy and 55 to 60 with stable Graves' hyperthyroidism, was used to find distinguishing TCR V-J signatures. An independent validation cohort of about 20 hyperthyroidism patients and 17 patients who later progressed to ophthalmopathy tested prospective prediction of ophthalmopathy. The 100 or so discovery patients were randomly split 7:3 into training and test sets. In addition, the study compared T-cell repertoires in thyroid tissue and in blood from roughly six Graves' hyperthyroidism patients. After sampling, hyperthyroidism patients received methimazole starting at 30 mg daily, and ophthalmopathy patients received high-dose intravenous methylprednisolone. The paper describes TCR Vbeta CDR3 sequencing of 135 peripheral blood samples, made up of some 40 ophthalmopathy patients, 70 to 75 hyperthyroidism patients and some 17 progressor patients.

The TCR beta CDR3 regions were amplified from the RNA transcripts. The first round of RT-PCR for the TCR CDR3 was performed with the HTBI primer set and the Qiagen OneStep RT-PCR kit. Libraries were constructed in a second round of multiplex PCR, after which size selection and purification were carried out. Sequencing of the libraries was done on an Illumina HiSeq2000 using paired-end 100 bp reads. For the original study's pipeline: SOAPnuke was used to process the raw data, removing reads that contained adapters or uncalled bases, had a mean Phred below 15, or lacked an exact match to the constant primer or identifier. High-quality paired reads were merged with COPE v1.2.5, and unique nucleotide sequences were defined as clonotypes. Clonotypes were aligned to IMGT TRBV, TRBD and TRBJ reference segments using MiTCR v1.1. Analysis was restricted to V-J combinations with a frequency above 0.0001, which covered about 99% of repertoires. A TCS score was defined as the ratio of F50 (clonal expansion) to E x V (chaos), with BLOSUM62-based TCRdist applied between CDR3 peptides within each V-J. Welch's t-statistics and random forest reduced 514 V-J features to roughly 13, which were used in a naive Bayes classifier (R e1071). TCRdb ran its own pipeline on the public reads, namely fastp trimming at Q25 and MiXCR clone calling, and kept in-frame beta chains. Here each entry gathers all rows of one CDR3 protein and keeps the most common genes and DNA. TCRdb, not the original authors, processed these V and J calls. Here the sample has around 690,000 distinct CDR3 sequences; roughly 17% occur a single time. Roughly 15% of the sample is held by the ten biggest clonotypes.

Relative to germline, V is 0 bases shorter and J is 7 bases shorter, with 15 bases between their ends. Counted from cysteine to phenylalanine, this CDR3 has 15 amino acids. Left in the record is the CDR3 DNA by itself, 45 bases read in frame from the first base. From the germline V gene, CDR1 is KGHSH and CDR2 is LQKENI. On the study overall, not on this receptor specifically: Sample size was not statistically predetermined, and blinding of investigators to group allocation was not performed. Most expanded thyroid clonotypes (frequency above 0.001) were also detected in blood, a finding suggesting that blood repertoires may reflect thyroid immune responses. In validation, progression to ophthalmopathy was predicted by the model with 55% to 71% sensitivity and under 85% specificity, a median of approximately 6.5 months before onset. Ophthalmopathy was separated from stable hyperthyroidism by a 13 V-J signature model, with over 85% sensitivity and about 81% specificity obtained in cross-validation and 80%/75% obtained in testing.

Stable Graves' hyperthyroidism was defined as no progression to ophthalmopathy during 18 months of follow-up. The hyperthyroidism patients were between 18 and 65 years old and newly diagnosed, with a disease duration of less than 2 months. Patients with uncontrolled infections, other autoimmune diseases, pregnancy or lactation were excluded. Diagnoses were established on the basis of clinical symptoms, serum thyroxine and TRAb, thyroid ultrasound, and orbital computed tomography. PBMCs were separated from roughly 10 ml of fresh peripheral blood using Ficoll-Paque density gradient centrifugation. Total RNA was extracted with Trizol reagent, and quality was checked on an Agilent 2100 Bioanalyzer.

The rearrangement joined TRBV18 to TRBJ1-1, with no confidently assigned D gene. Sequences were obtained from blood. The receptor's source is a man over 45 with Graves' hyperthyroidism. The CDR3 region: CASSPPHGVRGEAFF. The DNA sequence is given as TGTGCCAGCTCACCACCCCACGGGGTTCGGGGTGAAGCTTTCTTT.